The entry below gives a single T cell receptor (beta chain) sequence along with its context. The data derive from a study of CD8 T cells in Susac syndrome. In blood CD8+ and CD4+ T cells, TCR beta underwent sequencing. cDNA came from approximately 0.5 to 1 ug RNA primed by random hexamers. TCRdb analysed the immunoSEQ multiplex PCR reads with MiXCR anew, one entry per CDR3 protein. The data contain roughly 200,000 distinct CDR3 sequences, under 95% of them singletons. Source material: CD4+ T cells from PBMCs. This receptor was obtained from a human donor with Susac syndrome.

The chain's CDR3 is CASSVRTGSVGELFF. CDR3 DNA: TGTGCCAGCAGCGTAAGGACAGGGTCGGTCGGGGAGCTGTTTTTT. The rearrangement uses TRBV9 and TRBJ2-2; 8 nucleotides line up with TRBD1. V lost 1 base, J lost 7 bases, and 6 bases stayed unmatched. The CDR3 is made up of 15 amino acids. Germline CDR1 is SGDLS and CDR2 is YYNGEE.